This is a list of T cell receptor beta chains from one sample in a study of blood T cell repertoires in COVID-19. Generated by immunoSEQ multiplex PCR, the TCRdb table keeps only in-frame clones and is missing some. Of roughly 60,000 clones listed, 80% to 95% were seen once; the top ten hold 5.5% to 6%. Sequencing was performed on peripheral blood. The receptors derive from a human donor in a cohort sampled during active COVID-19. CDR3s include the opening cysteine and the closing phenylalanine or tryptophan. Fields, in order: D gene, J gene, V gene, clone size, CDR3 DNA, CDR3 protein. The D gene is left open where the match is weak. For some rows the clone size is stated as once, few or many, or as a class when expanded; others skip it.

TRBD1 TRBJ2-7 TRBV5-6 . TGTGCCAGCAGCTTAGGGACAGGGGTGGGTGAGCAGTACTTC CASSLGTGVGEQYF
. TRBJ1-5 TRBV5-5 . TGTGCCAGCAGCTTCGAAGAGGGTAGCAGTCAGCCCCAGCATTTT CASSFEEGSSQPQHF
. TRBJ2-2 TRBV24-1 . TGTGCCACCTCCTCAACCAGTAGGGGCACCGGGGAGCTGTTTTTT CATSSTSRGTGELFF
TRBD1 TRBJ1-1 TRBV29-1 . TGCAGCGTGGGACAGGGACACACTGAAGCTTTCTTT CSVGQGHTEAFF
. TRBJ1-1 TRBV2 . TGTGCCAGCAGTGCTCCGAACACTGAAGCTTTCTTT CASSAPNTEAFF
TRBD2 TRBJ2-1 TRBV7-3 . TGTGCCAGCAGCTCGACTAGCGGACTGAGGAATGAGCAGTTCTTC CASSSTSGLRNEQFF
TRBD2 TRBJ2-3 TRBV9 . TGTGCCAGCAGCGCACGGGGGGGAAACACAGATACGCAGTATTTT CASSARGGNTDTQYF
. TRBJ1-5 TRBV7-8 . TGTGCCAGCCGGTTGGGGGCCAGCAATCAGCCCCAGCATTTT CASRLGASNQPQHF
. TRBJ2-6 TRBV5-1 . TGCGCCAGCAGCGAGGGCTCTGGGGCCAACGTCCTGACTTTC CASSEGSGANVLTF
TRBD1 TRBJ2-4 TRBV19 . TGTGCCAGTAGTATCACAGGGGCAAGGAACATTCAGTACTTC CASSITGARNIQYF
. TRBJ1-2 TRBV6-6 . TGTGCCAGCAGTTACGGGACATACTATGGCTACACCTTC CASSYGTYYGYTF
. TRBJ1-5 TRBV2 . TGTGCCAGCAGCGTCGACAGCCTCAATCAGCCCCAGCATTTT CASSVDSLNQPQHF
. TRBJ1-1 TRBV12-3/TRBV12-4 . TGTGCCAGCAGTTTTGGAGGGAACACTGAAGCTTTCTTT CASSFGGNTEAFF
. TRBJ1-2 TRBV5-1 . TGCGCCAGCAGCCGGACAGAAGTGGACTATGGCTACACCTTC CASSRTEVDYGYTF
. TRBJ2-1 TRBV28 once TGTGCCAGCAGCCAGACAGGTAATGAGCAGTTCTTC CASSQTGNEQFF
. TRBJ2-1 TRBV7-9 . TGTGCCAGCAGCTTAGTTGTGTTGAGGGCCAACGCGATTTCGAATGAGCAGTTCTTC CASSLVVLRANAISNEQFF
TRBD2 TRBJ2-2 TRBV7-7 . TGTGCTAGCAGCCGGGGCCTAGCGGGGGTGCCGAACACCGGGGAGCTGTTTTTT CASSRGLAGVPNTGELFF
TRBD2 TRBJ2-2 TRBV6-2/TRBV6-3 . TGTGCCAGCAGCCTCCTAGCGGGAGGGGACACCGGGGAGCTGTTTTTT CASSLLAGGDTGELFF
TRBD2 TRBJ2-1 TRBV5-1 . TGCGCCAGCAGCTTGCGCGGGGGTGGAACTGAGCAGTTCTTC CASSLRGGGTEQFF
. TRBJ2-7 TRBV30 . TGTGCCGGTCGGCAGGATCACCTACGAGAGCAGTACTTC CAGRQDHLREQYF
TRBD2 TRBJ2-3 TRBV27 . TGTGCCAGCAGTTTCCCGGGACTACGGAGGTATTTT CASSFPGLRRYF
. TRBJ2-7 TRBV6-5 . TGTGCCAGCAGTTACGACCCTAGCTTCTACGAGCAGTACTTC CASSYDPSFYEQYF
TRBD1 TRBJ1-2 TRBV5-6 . TGTGCCAGCACCCCGGCAGGGGGAGCTAACTATGGCTACACCTTC CASTPAGGANYGYTF
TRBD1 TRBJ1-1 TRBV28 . TGTGCCAGCAGTTCGGACAGGGGGCAGACTGAAGCTTTCTTT CASSSDRGQTEAFF
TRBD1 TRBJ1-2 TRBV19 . TGTGCCAGTACCGGGACAGGGGCCGGCTACACCTTC CASTGTGAGYTF
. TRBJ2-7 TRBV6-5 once TGTGCCAGCACTAAAACAGACTACGAGCAGTACTTC CASTKTDYEQYF